This T cell receptor beta chain was recovered during a study of cytomegalovirus exposure and HLA in healthy donors. Findings and caveats of the study: In an earlier analysis, about 87% or about 30%: the productive usage of most TCR beta V segments. A later analysis appeared to link common viral pathogens to several of the most significant clusters. Specificity of a few CMV-associated chains for CMV antigens was verified in vitro.

This CDR3 has 17 residues. The V gene lost 2 bases and the J gene lost 4 bases, with 18 bases spanning the gap. Germline CDR1 is SGHVS and CDR2 is FNYEAQ. This PCR relied on a set of 60 Vbeta primers and 13 Jbeta primers. This table comes from immunoSEQ multiplex PCR, and its TCRdb copy is limited to in-frame clones, with some not included. The sample shows around 170,000 clones, roughly 75% of them seen only once. Those who donated were healthy bone marrow donors. Details on this clone: The antigen is not known.

This TCR was recovered from a woman aged 30 to 39 in good health and CMV-seronegative. Sequenced material: PBMCs. The rearrangement uses TRBV7-6 and TRBJ1-3; D is uncertain. The CDR3 loop reads CASSLRTPEGLGNTIYF. The CDR3 DNA sequence: TGTGCCAGCAGCTTAAGGACGCCCGAAGGACTAGGAAACACCATATATTTT.